These 32 T cell receptor beta chains were all obtained from the same sample, sequenced in a study of control samples from healthy donors and cancer patients. Sequenced by immunoSEQ multiplex PCR; TCRdb stores in-frame clones only, minus some. The sample shows about 160,000 clones, around 90% of them seen only once. Specimen: blood. The receptors shown here come from a man in his thirties or forties in good health.

V is TRBV19 and J is TRBJ1-5; D is unclear. This CDR3 is built from 13 residues. Per the germline V gene, CDR1 is LNHDA and CDR2 is SQIVND (reference sequence). With 3 bases removed from V and 3 bases from J, the gap between germline ends came to 6 bases. Written as DNA, the CDR3 is TGTGCCAGTAGTATTCTACACAATCAGCCCCAGCATTTT. Its translation is CASSILHNQPQHF.

This chain uses TRBV9 with TRBJ2-5; tentatively, D is TRBD2 (6 bases). From germline, CDR1 is SGDLS and CDR2 YYNGEE. The germline V and J ends were trimmed by 0 bases and 1 base, with 13 bases remaining between them. This CDR3 region has 16 residues. The CDR3 nucleotides read TGTGCCAGCAGCGTAGGGACTACAACGACCCAAGAGACCCAGTACTTC. It is translated as CASSVGTTTTQETQYF.

V gene TRBV7-2 combines with J gene TRBJ2-5; no firm D call. CDR1 SGHTA and CDR2 FQGNSA come from the germline V gene. Trimming pared 2 bases from V and 4 bases from J, leaving 5 bases between. The CDR3 extends over 12 amino acids. The CDR3 is CASSLLRETQYF. The CDR3 bases are TGTGCCAGCAGCTTATTACGAGAGACCCAGTACTTC.

This chain connects TRBV5-1 to TRBJ2-3; 9 nucleotides line up with TRBD2. CDR3 size: 16 residues. The trim removed 3 bases at V and 2 bases at J, leaving 7 bases unmatched. The V gene's germline CDR1 is SGHRS and CDR2 YFSETQ. CDR3 protein: CASSYSGGLVTDTQYF. The CDR3, as DNA: TGCGCCAGCAGCTATAGCGGGGGATTGGTCACAGATACGCAGTATTTT.

The rearrangement joins TRBV5-3 to TRBJ1-6; tentative D call: TRBD1 (6 bases). TRBV5-3 has ORF status, its function being uncertain. The CDR3 sequence is 16 residues long. V was pared by 6 bases and J by 0 bases, with 13 bases between. CDR3 bases: TGTGCCAGAATCCCCAAGGACAGCTCCTATAATTCACCCCTCCACTTT. Its protein product is CARIPKDSSYNSPLHF.

The chain joins TRBV7-9 to TRBJ2-7; D is unresolved. The length of the CDR3 is 13 residues. CDR1 is SEHNR, CDR2 FQNEAQ, per germline (reference sequence). V was cut by 0 bases and J by 4 bases, with 7 bases left in between. In nucleotides, the CDR3 is TGTGCCAGCAGCTTAGCCGGACGTTACGAGCAGTACTTC. This translates into CASSLAGRYEQYF.

The rearrangement links TRBV27 to TRBJ2-5, with TRBD1 identical over 7 bases. Germline trimming cut 2 bases from V and 2 bases from J; bases unmatched to any gene: 2. The V gene's germline CDR1 is MNHEY and CDR2 SMNVEV (reference sequence). CDR3 size: 14 residues. The CDR3 reads CASSLGQAQETQYF. The CDR3 nucleotides read TGTGCCAGCAGTTTAGGACAGGCTCAAGAGACCCAGTACTTC.

Turning to this clone: Other DNA sequences from this sample encode an identical CDR3 as well. CDR3: CASSLQNTEAFF. The CDR3, as DNA: TGTGCCAGCAGTCTCCAGAACACTGAAGCTTTCTTT. The chain employs TRBV28 and TRBJ1-1; D not certain. The germline V gene has CDR1 MDHEN and CDR2 SYDVKM. Between the trimmed V and J ends, which lost 5 bases and 1 base, there was a span of 5 bases. The CDR3 has 12 amino acids.

The chain carries TRBV4-2 and TRBJ1-5; D gene unclear. This CDR3 spans 13 amino acids. CDR1 and CDR2 from the germline V gene are LGHNA and YNFKEQ. V lost 0 bases and J 7 bases, leaving 7 bases between the germline ends. The CDR3 loop is CASSQDGRQPQHF. CDR3 DNA sequence: TGTGCCAGCAGCCAAGATGGACGGCAGCCCCAGCATTTT.

The chain joins TRBV13 to TRBJ2-7; the match to TRBD1 covers 8 bases. Trimming removed 5 bases from V and 7 bases from J; junction bases left unmatched: 16. This CDR3 is 16 amino acids long. The germline V gene encodes CDR1 PRHDT and CDR2 FYEKMQ (reference sequence). The CDR3 spells CASSRLGGTGAREQYF. Here the CDR3 DNA reads TGTGCCAGCAGCCGACTCGGCGGGACAGGAGCGAGGGAGCAGTACTTC. Together with reference TRBV13 and TRBJ2-7, the CDR3 gives the full variable domain: AAGVIQSPRHLIKEKRETATLKCYPIPRHDTVYWYQQGPGQDPQFLISFYEKMQSDKGSIPDRFSAQQFSDYHSELNMSSLELGDSALYFCASSRLGGTGAREQYFGPGTRLTVT.

The chain couples TRBV5-6 to TRBJ2-1; 11 bases match TRBD2. CDR1 SGHDT and CDR2 YYEEEE come from the germline V gene. Trimming cost V 3 bases and J 3 bases; bases outside gene matches: 8. This CDR3 comprises 17 residues. The CDR3 here is CASSSSGGITRYNEQFF. The DNA for the CDR3 is TGTGCCAGCAGCTCTAGCGGGGGGATAACTCGCTACAATGAGCAGTTCTTC.

This chain joins TRBV3-1 (or the pseudogene TRBV3-2) and TRBJ2-7; D is undetermined. The V and J ends lost 2 bases and 3 bases respectively, with 8 bases between them. This CDR3 has 13 residues. Germline CDR1 is LGHDT and CDR2 is YNNKEL (reference sequence). The CDR3 nucleotides are TGTGCCAGCAGCCAATCGCCTGACTACGAGCAGTACTTC. Protein product: CASSQSPDYEQYF.

The chain carries TRBV19 and TRBJ2-1; D tentatively fits TRBD1 or TRBD2 (5 bases each). This CDR3 spans 15 amino acids. Germline V CDR1 and CDR2: LNHDA, SQIVND (reference sequence). V was cut by 3 bases and J by 4 bases, with 13 bases left in between. CDR3: CASSISRDHYNEQFF. In DNA, the CDR3 is TGTGCCAGTAGTATCTCTCGGGACCATTACAATGAGCAGTTCTTC.

This clone was seen once. The chain combines TRBV18 with TRBJ2-7, with D maybe TRBD1 (6 bases). Trimming removed 3 bases at V and 3 bases at J, with 15 bases between. Germline V CDR1 and CDR2: KGHSH, LQKENI. The CDR3 extends over 15 amino acids. This chain's CDR3 is CASSPGHTMNYEQYF. DNA for the CDR3: TGTGCCAGCTCACCGGGACACACGATGAACTACGAGCAGTACTTC.

This clone was counted a few times. The rearrangement links TRBV5-4 to TRBJ2-5, with D tentatively TRBD1 or TRBD2 (5 bases each). The CDR3 extends over 12 amino acids. Germline V CDR1 and CDR2: SGHNT, YYREEE (reference sequence). V dropped 6 bases and J dropped 1 base, with 7 bases sitting between them. The CDR3, as DNA: TGTGCCAGCACGGGACCCCAAGAGACCCAGTACTTC. This translates into CASTGPQETQYF.

The CDR3: CASSLDNSPLHF. Here the CDR3 DNA reads TGTGCCAGCAGCTTAGACAATTCACCCCTCCACTTT. The chain employs TRBV7-9 and TRBJ1-6, with D hard to call. The germline V gene encodes CDR1 SEHNR and CDR2 FQNEAQ (reference sequence). V dropped 1 base and J dropped 7 bases, with 2 bases sitting between them. This CDR3 has 12 amino acids.

This chain links TRBV7-9 with TRBJ2-5; D gene ambiguous. V shed 7 bases and J shed 1 base, with 10 bases lying between them. The V gene's germline CDR1 is SEHNR and CDR2 FQNEAQ (reference sequence). CDR3 length equals 13 residues. The CDR3 DNA reads as TGTGCCAGCAATCCAGGCCCCCAAGAGACCCAGTACTTC. Translating gives CASNPGPQETQYF.

This chain links TRBV5-1 with TRBJ1-2, with 10 nucleotides matching TRBD1. This CDR3 is built from 15 residues. Germline V gene lookup returns CDR1 SGHRS and CDR2 YFSETQ. Losses at the gene ends were 3 bases for V and 6 bases for J; bases not matched to a gene: 8. CDR3 protein: CASSWTGGTINGYTF. CDR3 coding DNA: TGCGCCAGCAGCTGGACAGGGGGAACTATTAATGGCTACACCTTC. Supplemented by reference TRBV5-1 and TRBJ1-2, the full variable domain reads KAGVTQTPRYLIKTRGQQVTLSCSPISGHRSVSWYQQTPGQGLQFLFEYFSETQRNKGNFPGRFSGRQFSNSRSEMNVSTLELGDSALYLCASSWTGGTINGYTFGSGTRLTVV.

The genes are TRBV12-3 or TRBV12-4 and TRBJ1-2; TRBD1 matches at 7 bases. Germline trimming cut 6 bases from V and 8 bases from J; bases unmatched to any gene: 6. The CDR3 is made up of 12 amino acids. The chain's CDR3 is CASSLNRGGYTF. CDR3 coding DNA: TGTGCCAGCAGCTTGAACAGGGGAGGCTACACCTTC.

The rearrangement links TRBV11-3 to TRBJ2-6; D remains unclear. This CDR3 spans 18 amino acids. V gave up 3 bases and J gave up 2 bases, with 17 bases separating them. The germline CDR1 and CDR2 sequences are SGHNT and YENEEA. The CDR3 loop reads CASSFASFNEAGANVLTF. The CDR3 region has the DNA TGTGCCAGCAGCTTTGCCTCCTTTAATGAGGCTGGGGCCAACGTCCTGACTTTC.

Of note for this clone: Within the sample, other DNA sequences also encode this same CDR3. This chain connects TRBV7-8 to TRBJ1-1, with D unresolved. The CDR3 is made up of 13 amino acids. Trimming pared 1 base from V and 1 base from J, leaving 4 bases between. The germline V gene has CDR1 SGHVS and CDR2 FQNEAQ. The CDR3, as DNA: TGTGCCAGCAGCTTAGGCAGGAACACTGAAGCTTTCTTT. Translated, it gives CASSLGRNTEAFF.

Comments on this clone: A junction boundary mismatches the germline segment, possibly from a read error. V gene TRBV9 combines with J gene TRBJ2-7; possibly TRBD1 for D (6 bases). This CDR3 comprises 15 residues. CDR1 and CDR2 from the germline V gene are SGDLS and YYNGEE. This CDR3 reads CASSVGQLPSHEQYF. The CDR3 DNA is TGTGCCAGCAGCGTCGGACAGCTTCCCTCCCACGAGCAGTACTTC.

This chain links TRBV9 with TRBJ2-3, with D perhaps TRBD2 (5 bases). The CDR3 is 14 residues long. V lost 3 bases and J 1 base, leaving 9 bases between the germline ends. Per germline, CDR1 SGDLS and CDR2 YYNGEE. The CDR3 loop reads CASSAFSGTDTQYF. CDR3 sequence (DNA): TGTGCCAGCAGCGCCTTTAGCGGCACAGATACGCAGTATTTT.

The genes are TRBV6-2 or TRBV6-3 and TRBJ2-1; 9 bases fit TRBD2. Germline loops: CDR1 MNHEY, CDR2 SVGEGT. The CDR3 sequence is 14 residues long. V dropped 5 bases and J dropped 7; count of bases not matched to a gene: 6. The CDR3 here is CASSSFAGGNEQFF. CDR3 nucleotide sequence: TGTGCCAGCAGTAGCTTTGCGGGAGGGAATGAGCAGTTCTTC.

This clone was recorded only once. The V and J genes are TRBV24-1 and TRBJ2-3; D call uncertain. Trimming stripped 4 bases from V and 4 bases from J, with 8 bases between. CDR1 and CDR2 from the germline V gene are KGHDR and SFDVKD. This CDR3 has 13 amino acids. This CDR3 reads CATSEEISDTQYF. In nucleotides, the CDR3 is TGTGCCACCAGTGAGGAGATTTCAGATACGCAGTATTTT.

The chain carries TRBV11-1 and TRBJ2-1; the D gene is possibly TRBD1 (5 bases). Trimming took 5 bases from V and 5 from J, leaving 7 bases between them. The CDR3 totals 12 residues. Germline assignment: CDR1 SGHAT and CDR2 FQDESV (reference sequence). CDR3 in amino acids: CASSPTDNEQFF. In nucleotides, the CDR3 is TGTGCCAGCAGCCCGACAGACAATGAGCAGTTCTTC.

The chain has TRBV13 and TRBJ2-1, with 10 positions matching TRBD2. V was clipped by 2 bases and J by 8 bases; unmatched bases: 6. The CDR3 runs to 15 residues. The V gene's germline CDR1 is PRHDT and CDR2 FYEKMQ (reference sequence). This CDR3 is CASSLSGRAGDEQFF. The CDR3 nucleotides read TGTGCCAGCAGCTTAAGCGGGAGGGCTGGGGATGAGCAGTTCTTC. The full variable domain, its missing parts supplied by reference TRBV13 and TRBJ2-1, is AAGVIQSPRHLIKEKRETATLKCYPIPRHDTVYWYQQGPGQDPQFLISFYEKMQSDKGSIPDRFSAQQFSDYHSELNMSSLELGDSALYFCASSLSGRAGDEQFFGPGTRLTVL.

The chain links TRBV11-2 to TRBJ2-7, with TRBD1 identical over 7 bases. The CDR3 has 15 residues. Germline V gene data show CDR1 as SGHAT and CDR2 as FQNNGV. Germline trimming cut 4 bases from V and 3 bases from J; bases unmatched to any gene: 9. CDR3 region: CASSSLGTANYEQYF. In DNA form, the CDR3 reads TGTGCCAGCAGCTCCCTGGGGACAGCAAACTACGAGCAGTACTTC.

The CDR3 nucleotides are TGTGCCAGCAGCCAAGACCTAAATGGCTACACCTTC. It codes for CASSQDLNGYTF. The rearrangement links TRBV3-1 (or the pseudogene TRBV3-2) to TRBJ1-2, with D unclear. Germline values: CDR1 LGHDT, CDR2 YNNKEL (reference sequence). This CDR3 region has 12 residues. Trimming pared 0 bases from V and 6 bases from J, leaving 5 bases between.

The rearrangement uses TRBV6-2 or TRBV6-3 and TRBJ1-5; D perhaps matches TRBD1 (6 bases). The germline V gene encodes CDR1 MNHEY and CDR2 SVGEGT. The length of the CDR3 is 17 residues. Trimming cost V 5 bases and J 0 bases, with 17 bases left between them. CDR3 coding DNA: TGTGCCAGCAGTAGGGCTTGGACAGCCTATAGCAATCAGCCCCAGCATTTT. Protein: CASSRAWTAYSNQPQHF.

Concerning this clone itself: Germline and junction disagree at one end, which may indicate a read error. CDR3 in amino acids: CASSKMGTRSGNTIYF. CDR3 sequence (DNA): TGTGCCAGCAGTAAAATGGGGACAAGGTCTGGAAACACCATATATTTT. The chain combines TRBV19 with TRBJ1-3; weak D call: TRBD1 (6 bases). CDR3 length: 16 amino acids. The germline V gene encodes CDR1 LNHDA and CDR2 SQIVND (reference sequence).

The chain joins TRBV6-1 to TRBJ2-1; 10 bases map to TRBD1. This CDR3 is 14 amino acids long. V lost 3 bases to trimming and J lost 7 bases; unmatched junction nucleotides: 3. Looked up from germline, CDR1 is MNHNS and CDR2 is SASEGT. The CDR3: CASSEGQGLNEQFF. The CDR3 nucleotides read TGTGCCAGCAGTGAGGGACAGGGGCTAAATGAGCAGTTCTTC.